This T cell receptor beta chain was retrieved from a study of shared clonotypes between healthy human individuals. In the sorted-subset replicate PCRs, 150 to 200 ng DNA, 25,000 to 30,000 T cell genomes, was used. Sequencing was performed with immunoSEQ multiplex PCR; in TCRdb, only in-frame clones are kept and a portion is missing. The table records over 2,000,000 clones, just under 95% of them present only once. CD8 cells regarded as naive lacked CD45RO, were positively chosen for CCR7, and omitted terminally differentiated effector memory CD45RA+ cells. This TCR came from a man aged 18-30 years in good health. Some clones in this sample may be carry-over from other donors' samples. Sequencing was performed on naive CD8+ T cells from PBMCs.

This chain's CDR3 is CASSFWATNRDSIYNEQFF. CDR3 bases: TGTGCCAGCAGTTTTTGGGCAACGAACCGGGACAGTATTTACAATGAGCAGTTCTTC. The J gene is TRBJ2-1, the V gene TRBV28, with 7 bases that match TRBD1. Germline values: CDR1 MDHEN, CDR2 SYDVKM. The CDR3 consists of 19 residues. V was clipped by 3 bases and J by 4 bases; unmatched bases: 18.